Each of the 10 T cell receptor beta chains below was sequenced from the same sample in a study of shared clonotypes between healthy human individuals (dated by TCRdb to about 2020). For the CD8 naive samples, CD45RO-negative cells were positively selected for CCR7, yielding a CD45RA+CCR7+ population from which TemRA cells were excluded. Library prep was done by the immunoSEQ multiplex PCR assay. TCRdb retrieved this table from immuneACCESS and kept in-frame rearrangements only. Not all clones are present; in checked studies, unresolved V genes account for under half, and no reason is known for the remainder. This sample lists hundreds of thousands of clones; about 90% were detected once. The ten largest clones take up about 24% of the sample. The sequencing sample was made of naive CD8+ T cells sorted from blood. The sample's cell subset or site, from its label and the paper: CD45RA+CCR7+. All receptors derive from a young man in good health.

The chain links TRBV7-8 to TRBJ2-5; 8 bases agree with TRBD2. V shed 7 bases, J shed 0 bases, and the junction held 22 bases outside the gene matches. Germline lookup yields CDR1 SGHVS and CDR2 FQNEAQ. The CDR3 sequence is 20 residues long. The CDR3 DNA follows: TGTGCCAGCACCCTACCCCCCGGGGAAACTAGCGGAGCGTACCAAGAGACCCAGTACTTC. Amino acid sequence: CASTLPPGETSGAYQETQYF.

V is TRBV28 and J is TRBJ1-3; D is unclear. V lost 4 bases and J 3 bases, leaving 16 bases between the germline ends. In germline, CDR1 is MDHEN, CDR2 SYDVKM. The CDR3 totals 16 residues. The CDR3 sequence is CASSWVADLLGNTIYF. The CDR3 region has the DNA TGTGCCAGCAGTTGGGTCGCTGACCTCCTTGGAAACACCATATATTTT.

CDR3 sequence: CAISGEGGYEQYF. For the CDR3, the DNA is TGTGCCATCAGCGGGGAGGGGGGTTACGAGCAGTACTTC. The chain is built from TRBV10-3 and TRBJ2-7, with D perhaps TRBD2 (7 bases). Germline lookup yields CDR1 ENHRY and CDR2 SYGVKD. The CDR3 has 13 residues. The V and J ends lost 6 bases and 4 bases respectively, with 13 bases between them.

The rearrangement joins TRBV4-1 to TRBJ2-3; the D gene is possibly TRBD1 (5 bases). The CDR3 sequence is 14 residues long. CDR1 and CDR2 from the germline V gene are MGHRA and YSYEKL. With 8 bases removed from V and 0 bases from J, the gap between germline ends came to 12 bases. In DNA form, the CDR3 reads TGCGCCAGCCAGGACACAACTAGCACAGATACGCAGTATTTT. Amino acid sequence: CASQDTTSTDTQYF.

The gene calls are TRBV5-1 and TRBJ1-5; no clear D. CDR1 and CDR2 from the germline V gene are SGHRS and YFSETQ. Between the trimmed V and J ends, which lost 4 bases and 6 bases, there was a span of 14 bases. CDR3 length: 14 residues. CDR3 residues: CASSAASEGQPQHF. The CDR3 region has the DNA TGCGCCAGCAGCGCTGCCTCCGAAGGTCAGCCCCAGCATTTT.

J is TRBJ2-7 and V is TRBV5-6, with TRBD2 matching 8 bases. Looked up from germline, CDR1 is SGHDT and CDR2 is YYEEEE. The trim removed 4 bases at V and 2 bases at J, leaving 8 bases unmatched. This CDR3 has 15 residues. The CDR3 here is CASSVSGTGTYEQYF. CDR3 in DNA: TGTGCCAGCAGCGTTAGCGGGACCGGTACCTACGAGCAGTACTTC.

The chain joins TRBV6-6 to TRBJ1-1; a possible D gene is TRBD1 (5 bases). The CDR3 covers 16 residues. Germline CDR1 and CDR2: MNHNY and SVGAGI (reference sequence). V shed 4 bases and J shed 3 bases, with 18 bases lying between them. This CDR3 reads CASSWGMEGQYTEAFF. As DNA, the CDR3 is TGTGCCAGCAGTTGGGGGATGGAGGGCCAGTACACTGAAGCTTTCTTT.

As for this clone: Other DNA sequences from this sample encode an identical CDR3 as well. The V call is TRBV18, the J call TRBJ2-7; TRBD1 agrees at 10 bases. V was pared by 6 bases and J by 4 bases, with 6 bases of the junction left unmatched. CDR1 is KGHSH and CDR2 is LQKENI in the germline V gene. This CDR3 spans 14 amino acids. CDR3 in amino acids: CASSPGQGTYEQYF. The CDR3 nucleotides are TGTGCCAGCTCGCCGGGACAGGGGACATACGAGCAGTACTTC.

The CDR3 loop is CASSLIAGGPTDTQYF. CDR3 nucleotide sequence: TGTGCCAGCAGTTTAATAGCGGGAGGGCCTACAGATACGCAGTATTTT. J is TRBJ2-3 and V is TRBV27; 11 bases are shared with TRBD2. The CDR3 loop spans 16 amino acids. Trimming at V came to 2 bases and at J to 3 bases, leaving 4 bases not matched to a gene. Germline V gene sequence: CDR1 MNHEY, CDR2 SMNVEV (reference sequence).

This clone is a singleton in its sample. The gene calls are TRBV28 and TRBJ2-1; 9 nucleotides match TRBD1. The CDR3 contains 15 residues. Per the germline V gene, CDR1 is MDHEN and CDR2 is SYDVKM. The trim removed 2 bases at V and 7 bases at J, leaving 6 bases unmatched. The CDR3 is CASSLAGTGLNEQFF. Here the CDR3 DNA reads TGTGCCAGCAGTTTAGCAGGGACAGGGCTAAATGAGCAGTTCTTC.